This T cell receptor (beta chain) was captured by sequencing in a study of blood T cell repertoires in COVID-19. Per the original data handling: Amplification of reference gene primers was used by the study to estimate nucleated cell counts. Generated by immunoSEQ multiplex PCR, the TCRdb table keeps only in-frame clones and is missing some. The V and J calls and clone size are taken from that table; D and trimming were inferred from the DNA. The sample carries fewer than 250,000 clones, roughly 90% recorded once. This CDR3 is 15 amino acids long. From germline, CDR1 is SGHNT and CDR2 YENEEA. V lost 0 bases to trimming and J lost 5 bases; unmatched junction nucleotides: 4.

The sequence derives from a woman aged 60-75 years with acute or convalescent COVID-19. The rearrangement uses TRBV11-3 and TRBJ2-5, with 9 bases identical to TRBD1. The sequenced sample consisted of peripheral blood. The DNA of the CDR3 is TGTGCCAGCAGCTTAGATGGGGGGACAGGGGAGACCCAGTACTTC. The encoded protein is CASSLDGGTGETQYF. The full variable domain, rest sourced from reference TRBV11-3 and TRBJ2-5, is EAGVVQSPRYKIIEKKQPVAFWCNPISGHNTLYWYLQNLGQGPELLIRYENEEAVDDSQLPKDRFSAERLKGVDSTLKIQPAELGDSAVYLCASSLDGGTGETQYFGPGTRLLVL.